Sequencing of this T cell receptor (beta chain) was carried out in a study of control samples from healthy donors and cancer patients. Clones were read by immunoSEQ multiplex PCR, and TCRdb kept only the in-frame ones, dropping some. The data contain roughly 41,000 clones, 90% to 95% of them singletons. Germline CDR1 GTSNPN, CDR2 SVGIG (reference sequence). The CDR3 is made up of 16 amino acids. V gave up 0 bases and J gave up 5 bases, with 19 bases separating them. The chain combines TRBV30 with TRBJ1-1; D uncertain. The clonotype was recovered from a man aged 55-75 years in good health. The sequenced sample consisted of blood. CDR3 in amino acids: CAWSVLLEPLTTEAFF. Written as DNA, the CDR3 is TGTGCCTGGAGTGTACTCTTAGAACCCTTAACAACTGAAGCTTTCTTT.